A single T cell receptor beta chain is shown here with its context. Its specificity is not known. The CDR3 loop spans 13 amino acids. Between the trimmed V and J ends, which lost 6 bases and 2 bases, there was a span of 12 bases. CDR1 is SQVTM and CDR2 is ANQGSEA in the germline V gene. This specimen belongs to a study of shared clonotypes between healthy human individuals. Study-wide findings and caveats: Sampling covered nothing but blood. Tissue TCR repertoires likely differ from those found in blood. Of the naive CD4 clonotypes, about 5% were shared across a few donors. Large sequencing depth failed to make sorted-subset sequencing complete, rarefaction showed.

Per the study methods: Sequence data from immunoSEQ were junction-only and lacked quality scores; consequently, filtering differed. The protocol was immunoSEQ multiplex PCR, while the TCRdb copy is restricted to in-frame clones and leaves out a portion. V and J calls plus clone size are reproduced from that table; the DNA served to infer D and trimming. Altogether some 700,000 clones are present, roughly 87% being singletons, with the ten largest covering 34%. Specimen: memory CD8+ T cells from PBMCs. The subset denotes: CD45RO+ cells pooled with CCR7-negative TemRA cells. The origin of this receptor is a man in his late teens or twenties in good health. Some clones in this sample may be carry-over from other donors' samples. V gene TRBV29-1 combines with J gene TRBJ2-3, with D perhaps TRBD1 (6 bases). CDR3 coding DNA: TGCAGCGTGTGGACAGCCCTCACAGATACGCAGTATTTT. Translating gives CSVWTALTDTQYF.